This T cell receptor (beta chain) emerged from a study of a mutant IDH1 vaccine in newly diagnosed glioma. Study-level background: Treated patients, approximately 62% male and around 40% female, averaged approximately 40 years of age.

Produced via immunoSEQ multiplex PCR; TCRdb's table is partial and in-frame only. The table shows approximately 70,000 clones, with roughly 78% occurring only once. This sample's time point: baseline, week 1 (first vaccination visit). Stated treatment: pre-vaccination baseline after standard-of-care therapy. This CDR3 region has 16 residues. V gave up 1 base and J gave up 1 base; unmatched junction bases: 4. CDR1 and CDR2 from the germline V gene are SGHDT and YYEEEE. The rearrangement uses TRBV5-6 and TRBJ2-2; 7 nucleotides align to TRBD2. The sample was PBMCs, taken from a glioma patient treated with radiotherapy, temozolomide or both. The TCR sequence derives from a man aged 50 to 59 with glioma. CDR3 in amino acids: CASSLWGGRNTGELFF. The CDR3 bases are TGTGCCAGCAGCTTGTGGGGGGGGAGGAACACCGGGGAGCTGTTTTTT.